These T cell receptor beta chains were read from a single sample in a study of identical twins. In TCRdb, the 5' RACE reads were re-called with MiXCR into one record per CDR3 protein. The sample carries 690,000 or so distinct CDR3 sequences, over 8.5% recorded once. A further study also used this sample, focusing on yellow fever vaccine responses in identical twins.

The sequenced sample was PBMCs. The source of these receptors is a woman in her late teens or twenties in good health. Each CDR3 is given with its conserved first and last residue. The order of the fields is D gene, clone size, J gene, V gene, CDR3 protein, CDR3 DNA. The D gene is left open where the match is weak. Where a row states a size, it is once, few, many or the class of an expanded clone; other rows omit it.

d_gene: TRBD2; abundance: NA; j_gene: TRBJ2-3; v_gene: TRBV5-1; CDR3aa: CASSRLAGGSPDTQYF; CDR3nt: TGCGCCAGCAGCAGACTAGCGGGAGGGTCCCCAGATACGCAGTATTTT
d_gene: TRBD2; abundance: few; j_gene: TRBJ2-1; v_gene: TRBV12-3/TRBV12-4; CDR3aa: CASSRLAGDYLYNEQFF; CDR3nt: TGTGCCAGCAGTAGACTAGCGGGAGATTACCTCTACAATGAGCAGTTCTTC
d_gene: TRBD1; abundance: NA; j_gene: TRBJ2-1; v_gene: TRBV20-1; CDR3aa: CSATGQYRSYNEQFF; CDR3nt: TGCAGTGCAACGGGACAGTATCGTTCCTACAATGAGCAGTTCTTC
d_gene: TRBD1; abundance: many; j_gene: TRBJ2-7; v_gene: TRBV7-9; CDR3aa: CASSDRDSPYEQYF; CDR3nt: TGTGCCAGCAGCGACCGGGACAGTCCCTACGAGCAGTACTTC
d_gene: TRBD2; abundance: NA; j_gene: TRBJ2-1; v_gene: TRBV19; CDR3aa: CASRSSASGSYEQFF; CDR3nt: TGTGCCAGTAGGTCGTCGGCTAGCGGGAGCTATGAGCAGTTCTTC
d_gene: NA; abundance: NA; j_gene: TRBJ2-1; v_gene: TRBV7-9; CDR3aa: CASSLYSGEGEQFF; CDR3nt: TGTGCCAGCAGCTTATATTCGGGGGAAGGTGAGCAGTTCTTC
d_gene: NA; abundance: many; j_gene: TRBJ2-5; v_gene: TRBV14; CDR3aa: CASSRVPGFFKQETQYF; CDR3nt: TGTGCCAGCAGCCGGGTACCTGGGTTCTTCAAACAAGAGACCCAGTACTTC
d_gene: TRBD1; abundance: few; j_gene: TRBJ2-3; v_gene: TRBV7-8; CDR3aa: CASSLGIGQGITDTQYF; CDR3nt: TGTGCCAGCAGCCTAGGTATCGGACAGGGAATAACAGATACGCAGTATTTT
d_gene: TRBD2; abundance: few; j_gene: TRBJ2-5; v_gene: TRBV7-9; CDR3aa: CASSLVGLAQETQYF; CDR3nt: TGTGCCAGCAGCTTAGTAGGACTAGCCCAAGAGACCCAGTACTTC
d_gene: NA; abundance: NA; j_gene: TRBJ2-1; v_gene: TRBV20-1; CDR3aa: CSASGGTPGYNEQFF; CDR3nt: TGCAGTGCTAGTGGGGGGACCCCCGGTTACAATGAGCAGTTCTTC
d_gene: NA; abundance: few; j_gene: TRBJ2-7; v_gene: TRBV7-9; CDR3aa: CASSLYPGYVYEQYF; CDR3nt: TGTGCCAGCAGCTTATACCCAGGGTACGTGTACGAGCAGTACTTC
d_gene: TRBD1; abundance: NA; j_gene: TRBJ2-7; v_gene: TRBV20-1; CDR3aa: CSAPDRGSSYEQYF; CDR3nt: TGCAGTGCCCCGGACAGGGGGTCTTCCTACGAGCAGTACTTC
d_gene: NA; abundance: NA; j_gene: TRBJ2-7; v_gene: TRBV20-1; CDR3aa: CSARAGQLYEQYF; CDR3nt: TGCAGTGCTAGAGCCGGACAGCTCTACGAGCAGTACTTC
d_gene: NA; abundance: many; j_gene: TRBJ1-4; v_gene: TRBV15; CDR3aa: CATSRSRPGLSEKLFF; CDR3nt: TGTGCCACCAGCAGATCCCGCCCGGGACTAAGTGAAAAACTGTTTTTT
d_gene: NA; abundance: NA; j_gene: TRBJ1-1; v_gene: TRBV2; CDR3aa: CASSEALGTVNTEAFF; CDR3nt: TGTGCCAGCAGTGAAGCGCTTGGGACCGTCAACACTGAAGCTTTCTTT
d_gene: TRBD1; abundance: NA; j_gene: TRBJ2-5; v_gene: TRBV19; CDR3aa: CASSPGQGAQETQYF; CDR3nt: TGTGCCAGTAGTCCGGGACAGGGGGCACAAGAGACCCAGTACTTC
d_gene: NA; abundance: few; j_gene: TRBJ2-1; v_gene: TRBV21-1; CDR3aa: CASSHPLYNEQFF; CDR3nt: TGTGCCAGCAGCCACCCCCTATACAATGAGCAGTTCTTC
d_gene: NA; abundance: many; j_gene: TRBJ1-1; v_gene: TRBV7-9; CDR3aa: CASSLGTTPHTEAFF; CDR3nt: TGTGCCAGCAGCTTAGGGACAACTCCCCACACTGAAGCTTTCTTT
d_gene: NA; abundance: NA; j_gene: TRBJ2-7; v_gene: TRBV7-6; CDR3aa: CASSPQGSRTQYF; CDR3nt: TGTGCCAGCAGCCCCCAGGGCAGCCGGACGCAATACTTC
d_gene: NA; abundance: NA; j_gene: TRBJ1-6; v_gene: TRBV28; CDR3aa: CASSLLDNSPLHF; CDR3nt: TGTGCCAGCAGTTTATTGGATAATTCACCCCTCCACTTT
d_gene: TRBD1; abundance: NA; j_gene: TRBJ2-1; v_gene: TRBV3-1; CDR3aa: CASSHADRANEQFF; CDR3nt: TGTGCCAGCAGCCACGCGGACAGGGCCAATGAGCAGTTCTTC
d_gene: NA; abundance: few; j_gene: TRBJ2-5; v_gene: TRBV7-8; CDR3aa: CASSLELGLQETQYF; CDR3nt: TGTGCCAGCAGCTTAGAGTTGGGATTACAAGAGACCCAGTACTTC
d_gene: NA; abundance: NA; j_gene: TRBJ2-3; v_gene: TRBV20-1; CDR3aa: CSARGPQGFTDTQYF; CDR3nt: TGCAGTGCTAGAGGTCCACAGGGATTCACAGATACGCAGTATTTT
d_gene: TRBD2; abundance: NA; j_gene: TRBJ2-3; v_gene: TRBV6-2/TRBV6-3; CDR3aa: CASSYPDWSGGGSSTDTQYF; CDR3nt: TGTGCCAGCAGTTACCCTGACTGGAGCGGGGGGGGGTCTAGCACAGATACGCAGTATTTT
d_gene: NA; abundance: few; j_gene: TRBJ2-3; v_gene: TRBV20-1; CDR3aa: CSARDRVRGTTDTQYF; CDR3nt: TGCAGTGCTAGAGATCGGGTTAGAGGGACCACAGATACGCAGTATTTT
d_gene: NA; abundance: many; j_gene: TRBJ2-3; v_gene: TRBV7-2; CDR3aa: CASTSALARTDTQYF; CDR3nt: TGTGCCAGCACCTCCGCACTGGCTCGCACAGATACGCAGTATTTT
d_gene: TRBD1; abundance: many; j_gene: TRBJ2-1; v_gene: TRBV5-1; CDR3aa: CASSEPGQYNEQFF; CDR3nt: TGCGCCAGCAGCGAGCCGGGACAGTACAATGAGCAGTTCTTC
d_gene: NA; abundance: many; j_gene: TRBJ1-2; v_gene: TRBV5-6; CDR3aa: CASSEQTGFGGYGYTF; CDR3nt: TGTGCCAGCAGCGAACAAACAGGGTTTGGTGGTTATGGCTACACCTTC
d_gene: NA; abundance: few; j_gene: TRBJ1-6; v_gene: TRBV27; CDR3aa: CASSLGAFNRSPLHF; CDR3nt: TGTGCCAGCAGTCTAGGGGCCTTCAATCGGTCCCCCCTCCACTTT
d_gene: NA; abundance: NA; j_gene: TRBJ2-7; v_gene: TRBV24-1; CDR3aa: CATSDLSYEQYF; CDR3nt: TGTGCCACCAGTGACCTTTCCTACGAGCAGTACTTC
d_gene: NA; abundance: NA; j_gene: TRBJ1-5; v_gene: TRBV19; CDR3aa: CASNDRPVSNQPQHF; CDR3nt: TGTGCCAGTAATGACAGGCCCGTTAGCAATCAGCCCCAGCATTTT
d_gene: NA; abundance: NA; j_gene: TRBJ2-1; v_gene: TRBV12-3/TRBV12-4; CDR3aa: CASSPRGSELGLDEQFF; CDR3nt: TGTGCCAGCAGTCCCAGAGGTTCCGAGTTAGGCTTGGATGAGCAGTTCTTC
d_gene: NA; abundance: NA; j_gene: TRBJ2-1; v_gene: TRBV11-2; CDR3aa: CASSLGSWGPHNEQFF; CDR3nt: TGTGCCAGCAGCTTAGGGTCGTGGGGCCCACACAATGAGCAGTTCTTC
d_gene: TRBD1; abundance: NA; j_gene: TRBJ2-7; v_gene: TRBV27; CDR3aa: CASIHLDGQGNYEQYF; CDR3nt: TGTGCCAGCATCCATTTGGATGGACAGGGCAACTACGAGCAGTACTTC
d_gene: NA; abundance: few; j_gene: TRBJ2-7; v_gene: TRBV9; CDR3aa: CASSVGTSRTYEQYF; CDR3nt: TGTGCCAGCAGCGTGGGGACTTCCCGAACCTACGAGCAGTACTTC
d_gene: TRBD2; abundance: NA; j_gene: TRBJ2-5; v_gene: TRBV3-1; CDR3aa: CASSQGAGRETQYF; CDR3nt: TGTGCCAGTAGCCAAGGAGCGGGGAGGGAGACCCAGTACTTC
d_gene: NA; abundance: few; j_gene: TRBJ2-7; v_gene: TRBV7-8; CDR3aa: CASSPTAVTAYEQYF; CDR3nt: TGTGCCAGCAGCCCAACGGCTGTGACAGCCTACGAGCAGTACTTC
d_gene: NA; abundance: many; j_gene: TRBJ2-7; v_gene: TRBV6-1; CDR3aa: CASREGHHSAYEQYF; CDR3nt: TGTGCCAGCAGGGAGGGACACCATTCTGCCTACGAGCAGTACTTC
d_gene: TRBD2; abundance: NA; j_gene: TRBJ2-5; v_gene: TRBV7-2; CDR3aa: CASSLKAGASGETQYF; CDR3nt: TGTGCCAGCAGCTTAAAGGCGGGAGCCTCCGGGGAGACCCAGTACTTC
d_gene: NA; abundance: NA; j_gene: TRBJ2-5; v_gene: TRBV27; CDR3aa: CASRSQLPQETQYF; CDR3nt: TGTGCCAGCAGATCCCAACTACCCCAAGAGACCCAGTACTTC
d_gene: NA; abundance: NA; j_gene: TRBJ2-1; v_gene: TRBV6-2/TRBV6-3; CDR3aa: CASSRGRGNEQFF; CDR3nt: TGTGCCAGCAGTAGGGGGCGGGGGAATGAGCAGTTCTTC
d_gene: NA; abundance: few; j_gene: TRBJ2-5; v_gene: TRBV10-1; CDR3aa: CASSPGMYQETQYF; CDR3nt: TGCGCCAGCAGTCCAGGGATGTACCAAGAGACCCAGTACTTC
d_gene: TRBD1; abundance: NA; j_gene: TRBJ2-7; v_gene: TRBV5-1; CDR3aa: CASSLESDRVREQYF; CDR3nt: TGCGCCAGCAGCTTGGAATCGGACAGGGTACGCGAGCAGTACTTC
d_gene: TRBD1; abundance: NA; j_gene: TRBJ2-7; v_gene: TRBV28; CDR3aa: CASSSGDSLYYEQYF; CDR3nt: TGTGCCAGCAGTTCTGGGGACAGCTTGTACTACGAGCAGTACTTC
d_gene: NA; abundance: few; j_gene: TRBJ2-1; v_gene: TRBV4-3; CDR3aa: CASSQTLGLSGNYNEQFF; CDR3nt: TGCGCCAGCAGCCAAACGCTAGGGCTTAGCGGAAATTACAATGAGCAGTTCTTC
d_gene: NA; abundance: many; j_gene: TRBJ2-5; v_gene: TRBV5-6; CDR3aa: CASSLIGTGRETQYF; CDR3nt: TGTGCCAGCAGCTTGATCGGGACCGGCCGGGAGACCCAGTACTTC
d_gene: TRBD1; abundance: few; j_gene: TRBJ2-3; v_gene: TRBV29-1; CDR3aa: CSTFSDRVTDTQYF; CDR3nt: TGCAGCACCTTTTCGGACAGGGTTACAGATACGCAGTATTTT
d_gene: TRBD2; abundance: few; j_gene: TRBJ2-7; v_gene: TRBV29-1; CDR3aa: CSVAGGLATSSYEQYF; CDR3nt: TGCAGCGTGGCGGGGGGACTAGCAACCAGCTCCTACGAGCAGTACTTC
d_gene: TRBD1; abundance: few; j_gene: TRBJ2-7; v_gene: TRBV2; CDR3aa: CASSSRGRLSYEQYF; CDR3nt: TGTGCCAGCAGCTCCAGGGGGCGCTTATCCTACGAGCAGTACTTC
d_gene: NA; abundance: many; j_gene: TRBJ2-3; v_gene: TRBV20-1; CDR3aa: CSAVKKTDTQYF; CDR3nt: TGCAGTGCCGTAAAAAAAACAGATACGCAGTATTTT
d_gene: TRBD2; abundance: few; j_gene: TRBJ2-5; v_gene: TRBV20-1; CDR3aa: CSAVWGTSGVETQYF; CDR3nt: TGCAGTGCTGTATGGGGGACTAGCGGGGTTGAGACCCAGTACTTC
d_gene: TRBD2; abundance: few; j_gene: TRBJ2-7; v_gene: TRBV7-2; CDR3aa: CASSSMGTSFKQYF; CDR3nt: TGTGCCAGCAGCTCCATGGGGACTAGCTTTAAGCAGTACTTC
d_gene: TRBD2; abundance: NA; j_gene: TRBJ2-5; v_gene: TRBV7-8; CDR3aa: CASSPRPGLAGVGETQYF; CDR3nt: TGTGCCAGCAGCCCTCGACCGGGACTAGCGGGAGTCGGCGAGACCCAGTACTTC
d_gene: TRBD2; abundance: many; j_gene: TRBJ2-7; v_gene: TRBV28; CDR3aa: CASSPAASGRVSYEQYF; CDR3nt: TGTGCCAGCAGCCCGGCGGCTAGCGGGAGGGTCTCCTACGAGCAGTACTTC
d_gene: TRBD1; abundance: many; j_gene: TRBJ2-7; v_gene: TRBV29-1; CDR3aa: CSVEGQGGYEQYF; CDR3nt: TGCAGCGTTGAGGGACAGGGGGGGTACGAGCAGTACTTC
d_gene: NA; abundance: NA; j_gene: TRBJ2-1; v_gene: TRBV6-4; CDR3aa: CASSASSSYNEQFF; CDR3nt: TGTGCCAGCAGTGCGTCCAGCTCCTACAATGAGCAGTTCTTC
d_gene: NA; abundance: many; j_gene: TRBJ2-1; v_gene: TRBV4-3; CDR3aa: CASSQGVRSSYNEQFF; CDR3nt: TGCGCCAGCAGCCAAGGGGTGCGGAGCTCCTACAATGAGCAGTTCTTC
d_gene: NA; abundance: few; j_gene: TRBJ1-6; v_gene: TRBV2; CDR3aa: CASSDARTVDNSPLHF; CDR3nt: TGTGCCAGCAGTGATGCGCGGACGGTTGATAATTCACCCCTCCACTTT
d_gene: NA; abundance: few; j_gene: TRBJ2-2; v_gene: TRBV29-1; CDR3aa: CSAKTGNTGELFF; CDR3nt: TGCAGCGCCAAGACAGGGAACACCGGGGAGCTGTTTTTT
d_gene: TRBD1; abundance: few; j_gene: TRBJ2-1; v_gene: TRBV2; CDR3aa: CASLLPGDRGVNEQFF; CDR3nt: TGTGCCAGCCTCCTCCCGGGGGACAGGGGGGTCAATGAGCAGTTCTTC